This T cell receptor beta chain was identified during a study of T-cell memory formation after mild COVID-19. Study background: For the most part, TCR clusters were specific to one donor. Overall study findings and caveats: There were some responding clones in pre-infection memory, which suggested that cross-reactive memory had joined.

There are 12 residues in the CDR3. Looked up from germline, CDR1 is KGHSH and CDR2 is LQKENI. V lost 4 bases and J 6 bases, leaving 9 bases between the germline ends. This clonotype was detected a few times. What it binds is unknown. Constant-segment primers were used for 5'RACE, and the resulting TCR alpha and TCR beta cDNA libraries carried sample barcodes and UMIs. TCRdb re-analysed the 5' RACE reads in MiXCR, keeping a single row per CDR3 protein. This table holds roughly 400,000 distinct CDR3 sequences, approximately 15% found once. The chain links TRBV18 to TRBJ1-1; D ambiguous. The source is a young man who had mild COVID-19 (a few samples of this study predate the infection). Cell type and time point are not known. The sample taken for sequencing was PBMCs or a T cell subset sorted from them (not recorded which). CDR3 protein: CASSLQRAEAFF. The CDR3 nucleotides are TGTGCCAGCTCACTCCAAAGGGCTGAAGCTTTCTTT.